The 8 T cell receptor beta chains presented below share a single source sample, sequenced in a study of PD-1 blockade in classical Hodgkin lymphoma. Sequencing was performed with immunoSEQ multiplex PCR; in TCRdb, only in-frame clones are kept and a portion is missing. Of about 41,000 clones listed, 76% are singletons. Brentuximab vedotin exposure varied, and every patient relapsed after autologous stem cell transplantation. The material sequenced was peripheral blood mononuclear cells (PBMCs), taken at baseline. The receptors stem from a human donor with classical Hodgkin lymphoma.

The V call is TRBV25-1, the J call TRBJ2-2; 9 nucleotides match TRBD1. CDR3 size: 17 residues. Germline V gives CDR1 MGHDK, CDR2 SYGVNS. V shed 4 bases, J shed 5 bases, and the junction held 11 bases outside the gene matches. This chain's CDR3 is CASSANPGQGGTGELFF. CDR3 bases: TGTGCCAGCAGTGCAAATCCGGGACAGGGTGGAACCGGGGAGCTGTTTTTT.

The rearrangement links TRBV10-3 to TRBJ2-7; tentatively, D is TRBD1 (5 bases). Trimming stripped 5 bases from V and 4 bases from J, with 15 bases between. CDR1 is ENHRY, CDR2 SYGVKD, per germline. The CDR3 has 14 residues. CDR3 nucleotides: TGTGCCATCAGTAGACAGTTGGAAGGATACGAGCAGTACTTC. It is translated as CAISRQLEGYEQYF.

The J gene is TRBJ1-1, the V gene TRBV7-9, with TRBD1 as a possible D gene (5 bases). CDR3 length: 14 amino acids. Germline CDR1 SEHNR, CDR2 FQNEAQ (reference sequence). The V end lost 3 bases, the J end lost 1 base, and 9 bases lay between the germline ends. The CDR3 protein is CASSLGERNTEAFF. The CDR3 coding sequence is TGTGCCAGCAGCTTGGGGGAACGGAACACTGAAGCTTTCTTT.

This clone showed up just once. Written as DNA, the CDR3 is TGTGCCAGCAGCTCCTCTTTCCGGGACAGGGGGCTGTACGAGCAGTACTTC. This codes for CASSSSFRDRGLYEQYF. The rearrangement joins TRBV7-9 to TRBJ2-7, with 12 bases identical to TRBD1. V lost 4 bases to trimming and J lost 4 bases; unmatched junction nucleotides: 11. This CDR3 contains 17 residues. Per the germline V gene, CDR1 is SEHNR and CDR2 is FQNEAQ (reference sequence).

The rearrangement uses TRBV6-5 and TRBJ1-5, with TRBD1 as a possible D gene (5 bases). V was clipped by 9 bases and J by 1 base, with 13 bases between them. The CDR3 contains 14 residues. From germline, CDR1 is MNHEY and CDR2 SVGAGI. CDR3 residues: CASSGRNSNQPQHF. As DNA, the CDR3 is TGTGCCAGTTCGGGGCGGAACAGCAATCAGCCCCAGCATTTT.

V usage is TRBV14 and J usage is TRBJ2-7, with D possibly TRBD1 on 6 matching bases. V was trimmed by 3 bases and J by 2 bases, leaving 20 bases between them. The length of the CDR3 is 17 residues. Germline loops: CDR1 SGHDN, CDR2 FVKESK. The chain's CDR3 is CASSHFEGTQAAYEQYF. In nucleotides, the CDR3 is TGTGCCAGCAGCCACTTTGAGGGGACACAAGCAGCCTACGAGCAGTACTTC.

The genes are TRBV7-3 and TRBJ1-4; 8 bases fit TRBD1. Germline V gives CDR1 SGHTA, CDR2 FQGTGA. This CDR3 spans 14 amino acids. V gave up 5 bases and J gave up 8 bases; unmatched junction bases: 7. CDR3 loop: CASSPGQGPEKLFF. The CDR3, as DNA: TGTGCCAGCAGCCCCGGACAGGGACCCGAAAAACTGTTTTTT. Full variable domain (remainder filled in from reference TRBV7-3 and TRBJ1-4): GAGVSQTPSNKVTEKGKYVELRCDPISGHTALYWYRQSLGQGPEFLIYFQGTGAADDSGLPNDRFFAVRPEGSVSTLKIQRTERGDSAVYLCASSPGQGPEKLFFGSGTQLSVL.

The chain combines TRBV19 with TRBJ1-5; D is ambiguous. This CDR3 is built from 19 residues. Germline CDR1 is LNHDA and CDR2 is SQIVND (reference sequence). V was trimmed by 5 bases and J by 0 bases, leaving 23 bases between them. The CDR3, as DNA: TGTGCCAGTAGTCCCGGACCCGCGGAGTCGGTGTATAGCAATCAGCCCCAGCATTTT. Its protein is CASSPGPAESVYSNQPQHF.